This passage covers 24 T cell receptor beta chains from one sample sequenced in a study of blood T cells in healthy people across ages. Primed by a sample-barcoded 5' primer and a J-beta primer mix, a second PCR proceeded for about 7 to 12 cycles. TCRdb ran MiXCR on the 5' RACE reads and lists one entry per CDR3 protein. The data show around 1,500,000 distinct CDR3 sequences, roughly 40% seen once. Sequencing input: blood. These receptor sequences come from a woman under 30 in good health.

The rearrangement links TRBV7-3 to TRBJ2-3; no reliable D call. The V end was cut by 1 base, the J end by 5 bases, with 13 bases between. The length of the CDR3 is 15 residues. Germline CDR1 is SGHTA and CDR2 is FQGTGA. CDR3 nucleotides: TGTGCCAGCAGCTTAAGCCGGCAGTATCAAGATACGCAGTATTTT. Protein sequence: CASSLSRQYQDTQYF. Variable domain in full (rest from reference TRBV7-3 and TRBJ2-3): GAGVSQTPSNKVTEKGKYVELRCDPISGHTALYWYRQSLGQGPEFLIYFQGTGAADDSGLPNDRFFAVRPEGSVSTLKIQRTERGDSAVYLCASSLSRQYQDTQYFGPGTRLTVL.

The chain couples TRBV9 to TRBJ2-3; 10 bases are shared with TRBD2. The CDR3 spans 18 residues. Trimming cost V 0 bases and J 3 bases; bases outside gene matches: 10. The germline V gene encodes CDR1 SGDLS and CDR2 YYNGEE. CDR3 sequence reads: CASSVGTSGLGLTDTQYF. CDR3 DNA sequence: TGTGCCAGCAGCGTAGGGACTAGCGGTCTCGGGTTAACAGATACGCAGTATTTT.

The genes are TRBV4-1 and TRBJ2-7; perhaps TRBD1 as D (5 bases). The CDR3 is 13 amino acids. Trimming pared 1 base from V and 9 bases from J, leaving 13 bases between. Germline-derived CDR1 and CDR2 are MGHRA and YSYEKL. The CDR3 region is CASSQGIGRGQYF. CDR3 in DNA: TGCGCCAGCAGCCAAGGTATCGGAAGGGGGCAGTACTTC.

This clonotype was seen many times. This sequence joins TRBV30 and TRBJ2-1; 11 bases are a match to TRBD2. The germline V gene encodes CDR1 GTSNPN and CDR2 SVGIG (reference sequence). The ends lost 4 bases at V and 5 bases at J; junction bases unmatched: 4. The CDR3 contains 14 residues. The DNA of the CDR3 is TGTGCCTGGACCGGGACTAGCGGTAACAATGAGCAGTTCTTC. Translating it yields CAWTGTSGNNEQFF.

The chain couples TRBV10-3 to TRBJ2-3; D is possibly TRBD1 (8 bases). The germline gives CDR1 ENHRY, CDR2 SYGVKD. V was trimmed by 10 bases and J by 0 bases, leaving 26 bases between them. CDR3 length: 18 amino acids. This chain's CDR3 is CATGGPGAGGSSTDTQYF. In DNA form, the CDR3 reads TGTGCCACGGGGGGACCCGGGGCAGGGGGCTCTAGCACAGATACGCAGTATTTT.

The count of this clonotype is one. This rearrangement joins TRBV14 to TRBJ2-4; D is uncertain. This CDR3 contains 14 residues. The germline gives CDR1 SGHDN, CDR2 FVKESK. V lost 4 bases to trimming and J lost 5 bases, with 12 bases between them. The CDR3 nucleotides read TGTGCCAGCAGCCCCTCCGGGTGGGAAAACATTCAGTACTTC. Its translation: CASSPSGWENIQYF.

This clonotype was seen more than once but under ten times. The CDR3, as DNA: TGTGCCAGCACCCGTCTGGGCTACGAGCAGTACTTC. This sequence encodes CASTRLGYEQYF. The V call is TRBV28, the J call TRBJ2-7; D unresolved. CDR3 length: 12 amino acids. Trimming pared 7 bases from V and 3 bases from J, leaving 10 bases between. Germline V gene data show CDR1 as MDHEN and CDR2 as SYDVKM.

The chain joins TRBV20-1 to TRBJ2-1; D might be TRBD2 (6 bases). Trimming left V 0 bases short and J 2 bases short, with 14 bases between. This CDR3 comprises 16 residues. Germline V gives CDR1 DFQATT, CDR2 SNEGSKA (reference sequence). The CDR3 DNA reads TGCAGTGCTAGAGATCGGAGAGGCGGGGCCTACAATGAGCAGTTCTTC. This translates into CSARDRRGGAYNEQFF.

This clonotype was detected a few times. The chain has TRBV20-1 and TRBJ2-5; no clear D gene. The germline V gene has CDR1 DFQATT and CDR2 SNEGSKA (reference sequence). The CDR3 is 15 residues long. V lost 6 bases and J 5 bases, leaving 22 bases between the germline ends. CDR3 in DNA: TGCAGTGCCCCTAGTCCTCCCGGAGTCGGGGAGACCCAGTACTTC. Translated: CSAPSPPGVGETQYF.

CDR3: CASSANGQGGTDTQYF. The CDR3 DNA sequence: TGTGCCAGCAGTGCTAACGGACAGGGGGGCACAGATACGCAGTATTTT. This chain links TRBV28 with TRBJ2-3; 10 nucleotides agree with TRBD1. The junction had 6 bases not matched to a gene; V was cut back by 5 bases and J by 1 base. The CDR3 sequence is 16 residues long. CDR1 MDHEN and CDR2 SYDVKM come from the germline V gene.

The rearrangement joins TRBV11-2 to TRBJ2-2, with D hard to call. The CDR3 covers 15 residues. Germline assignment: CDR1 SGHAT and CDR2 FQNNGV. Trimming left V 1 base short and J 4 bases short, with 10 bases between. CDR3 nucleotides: TGTGCCAGCAGCTTAGGGATTACTTTCACCGGGGAGCTGTTTTTT. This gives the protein CASSLGITFTGELFF. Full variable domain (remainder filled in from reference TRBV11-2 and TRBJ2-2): EAGVAQSPRYKIIEKRQSVAFWCNPISGHATLYWYQQILGQGPKLLIQFQNNGVVDDSQLPKDRFSAERLKGVDSTLKIQPAKLEDSAVYLCASSLGITFTGELFFGEGSRLTVL.

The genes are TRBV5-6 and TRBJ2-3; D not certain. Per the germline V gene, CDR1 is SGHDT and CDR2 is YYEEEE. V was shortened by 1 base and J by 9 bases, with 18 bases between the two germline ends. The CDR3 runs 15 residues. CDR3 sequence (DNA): TGTGCCAGCAGCTTGAGAAGTGCAGGAAATGAAACGCAGTATTTT. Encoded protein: CASSLRSAGNETQYF.

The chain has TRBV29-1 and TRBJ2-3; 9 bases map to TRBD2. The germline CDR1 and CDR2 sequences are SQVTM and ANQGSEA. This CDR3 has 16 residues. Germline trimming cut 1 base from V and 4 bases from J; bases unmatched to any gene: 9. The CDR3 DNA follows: TGCAGCGTTGAAGGCCTAGCGGGACCTAGATCAGATACGCAGTATTTT. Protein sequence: CSVEGLAGPRSDTQYF.

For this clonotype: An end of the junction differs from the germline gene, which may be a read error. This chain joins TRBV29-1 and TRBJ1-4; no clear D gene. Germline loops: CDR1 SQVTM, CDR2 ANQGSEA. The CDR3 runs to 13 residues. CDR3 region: CGVEDPISEKLFF. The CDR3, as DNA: TGCGGCGTTGAAGACCCCATTAGTGAAAAACTGTTTTTT.

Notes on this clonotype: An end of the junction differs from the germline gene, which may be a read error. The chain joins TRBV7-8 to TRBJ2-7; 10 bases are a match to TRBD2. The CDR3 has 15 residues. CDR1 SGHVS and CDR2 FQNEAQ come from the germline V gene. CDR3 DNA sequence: TGTGCCTGCAGCTCCTTAGCGGGAGGCAAGTACGAGCAGTACTTC. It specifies CACSSLAGGKYEQYF.

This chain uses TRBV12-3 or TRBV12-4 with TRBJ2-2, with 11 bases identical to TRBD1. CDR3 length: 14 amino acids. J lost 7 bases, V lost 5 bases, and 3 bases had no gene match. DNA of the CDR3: TGTGCCAGCAGTGGACAGGGGGCGGTCGGGGAGCTGTTTTTT. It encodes CASSGQGAVGELFF.

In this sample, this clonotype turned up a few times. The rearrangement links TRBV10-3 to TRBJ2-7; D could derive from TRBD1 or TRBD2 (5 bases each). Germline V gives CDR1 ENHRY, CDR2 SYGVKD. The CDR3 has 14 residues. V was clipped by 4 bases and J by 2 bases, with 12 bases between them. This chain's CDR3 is CAISGGDYPYEQYF. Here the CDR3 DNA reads TGTGCCATCAGTGGGGGCGACTACCCCTACGAGCAGTACTTC.

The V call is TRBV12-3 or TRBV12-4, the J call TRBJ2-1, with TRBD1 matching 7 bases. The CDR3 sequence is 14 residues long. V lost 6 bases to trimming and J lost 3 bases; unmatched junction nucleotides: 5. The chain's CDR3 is CASRQGQLYNEQFF. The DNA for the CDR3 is TGTGCCAGCAGACAGGGACAGCTCTACAATGAGCAGTTCTTC.

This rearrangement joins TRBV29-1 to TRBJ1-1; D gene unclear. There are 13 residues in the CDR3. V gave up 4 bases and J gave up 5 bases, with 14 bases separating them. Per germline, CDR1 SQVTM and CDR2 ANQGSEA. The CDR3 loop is CSVVGRTITEAFF. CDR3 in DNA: TGCAGCGTTGTTGGGCGTACGATTACTGAAGCTTTCTTT.

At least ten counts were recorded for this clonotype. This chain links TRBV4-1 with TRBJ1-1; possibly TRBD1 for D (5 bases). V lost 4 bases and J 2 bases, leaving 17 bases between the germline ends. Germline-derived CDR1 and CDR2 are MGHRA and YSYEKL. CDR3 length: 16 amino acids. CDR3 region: CASSPIGRDPNTEAFF. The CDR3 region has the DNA TGCGCCAGCAGCCCAATAGGGAGGGACCCCAACACTGAAGCTTTCTTT.

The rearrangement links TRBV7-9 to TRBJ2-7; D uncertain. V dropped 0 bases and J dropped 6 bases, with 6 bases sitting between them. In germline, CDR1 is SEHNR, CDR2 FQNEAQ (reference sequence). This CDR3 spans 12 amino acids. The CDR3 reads CASSLANSEQYF. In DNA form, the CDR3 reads TGTGCCAGCAGCTTAGCAAACAGCGAGCAGTACTTC.

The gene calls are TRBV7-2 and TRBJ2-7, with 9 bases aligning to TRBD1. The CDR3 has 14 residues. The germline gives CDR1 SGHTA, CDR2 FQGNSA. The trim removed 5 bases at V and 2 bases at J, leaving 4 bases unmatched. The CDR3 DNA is TGTGCCAGCAGCCAACAGGGGGCTGCCTACGAGCAGTACTTC. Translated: CASSQQGAAYEQYF.

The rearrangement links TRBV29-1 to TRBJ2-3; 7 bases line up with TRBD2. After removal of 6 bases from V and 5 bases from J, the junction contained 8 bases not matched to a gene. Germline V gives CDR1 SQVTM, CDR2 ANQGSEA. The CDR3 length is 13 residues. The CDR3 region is CSVLAVGGDTQYF. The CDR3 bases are TGCAGCGTCCTAGCGGTTGGGGGAGATACGCAGTATTTT.

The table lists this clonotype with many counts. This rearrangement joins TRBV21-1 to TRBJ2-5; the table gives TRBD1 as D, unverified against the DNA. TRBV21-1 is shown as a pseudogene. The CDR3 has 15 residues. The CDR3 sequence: CASSKGGTSQETQYF. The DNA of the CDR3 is TGTGCCAGCAGCAAAGGCGGGACGTCCCAAGAGACCCAGTACTTC.